These 5 T cell receptor beta chains were sequenced from one sample in a study of blood T cell repertoires in COVID-19. Repertoires were generated with immunoSEQ multiplex PCR, while TCRdb's copy carries only in-frame clones and drops some. The table has 350,000 to 450,000 clones, approximately 81% seen once. Sequenced input: peripheral blood. Every receptor here comes from a woman younger than 35 with acute or convalescent COVID-19.

The CDR3 region is CASSQVIAGLLNEQFF. The CDR3 DNA reads TGCGCCAGCAGCCAAGTGATAGCGGGATTATTAAATGAGCAGTTCTTC. This chain connects TRBV4-1 to TRBJ2-1, with TRBD2 matching 8 bases. The CDR3 has 16 residues. With 1 base clipped from V and 7 bases from J, the junction kept 9 bases outside the gene matches. CDR1 and CDR2 (germline): MGHRA, YSYEKL.

The V call is TRBV5-1, the J call TRBJ2-7; 8 bases map to TRBD1. The V and J ends lost 1 base and 2 bases, in that order; junction bases with no gene match: 11. This CDR3 region has 17 residues. Germline values: CDR1 SGHRS, CDR2 YFSETQ. The CDR3 is CASSLSFRDRMTYEQYF. The DNA for the CDR3 is TGCGCCAGCAGCTTGAGTTTTAGGGACAGGATGACCTACGAGCAGTACTTC. The full variable domain, in which reference TRBV5-1 and TRBJ2-7 provide the parts outside the CDR3, is KAGVTQTPRYLIKTRGQQVTLSCSPISGHRSVSWYQQTPGQGLQFLFEYFSETQRNKGNFPGRFSGRQFSNSRSEMNVSTLELGDSALYLCASSLSFRDRMTYEQYFGPGTRLTVT.

The rearrangement joins TRBV7-9 to TRBJ2-7; D may be TRBD1 (6 bases). CDR3 size: 13 residues. The germline gives CDR1 SEHNR, CDR2 FQNEAQ (reference sequence). V was clipped by 3 bases and J by 1 base, with 7 bases between them. The CDR3 loop reads CASSFQGSYEQYF. CDR3 in DNA: TGTGCCAGCAGCTTCCAGGGGTCCTACGAGCAGTACTTC.

The V gene is TRBV7-6, the J gene TRBJ1-1, with TRBD1 matching over 7 bases. The CDR3 is 13 residues long. CDR1 and CDR2 from the germline V gene are SGHVS and FNYEAQ. V trimming: 0 bases; J trimming: 7 bases; junction bases outside the gene matches: 2. CDR3 sequence reads: CASSLARTGEAFF. CDR3 DNA: TGTGCCAGCAGCTTAGCGCGGACAGGTGAAGCTTTCTTT.

The chain combines TRBV19 with TRBJ1-3; possible D gene TRBD1, 5 bases. The CDR3 extends over 15 amino acids. CDR1 LNHDA and CDR2 SQIVND come from the germline V gene (reference sequence). Trimming left V 3 bases short and J 3 bases short, with 12 bases between. In DNA form, the CDR3 reads TGTGCCAGTAGTATCGGGAGGGGAATTGGAAACACCATATATTTT. Its protein product is CASSIGRGIGNTIYF.